Following are 14 T cell receptor beta chains from one sample sequenced in a study of cytomegalovirus exposure and HLA in healthy donors. In the PCR, 60 Vbeta and 13 Jbeta primers were used. Sequencing used immunoSEQ multiplex PCR; TCRdb keeps in-frame clones, though not all of them. The repertoire holds nearly 200,000 clones, around 87% seen once, with 1.3% in the top ten. Sequencing input: PBMCs. The source is a man aged 25 to 40 in good health and CMV-seronegative.

V gene TRBV5-6 combines with J gene TRBJ2-3; D possibly corresponds to TRBD2 (6 bases). The germline V and J ends were trimmed by 2 bases and 5 bases, with 9 bases remaining between them. CDR1 is SGHDT, CDR2 YYEEEE, per germline. The CDR3 totals 13 residues. CDR3 DNA sequence: TGTGCCAGCAGCTTTTCGGGGGTAGATACGCAGTATTTT. Translating it yields CASSFSGVDTQYF.

The chain uses TRBV6-6 and TRBJ1-6; 8 positions match TRBD1. The germline CDR1 and CDR2 sequences are MNHNY and SVGAGI (reference sequence). V gave up 0 bases and J gave up 8 bases; unmatched junction bases: 3. The CDR3 sequence is 15 residues long. In DNA form, the CDR3 reads TGTGCCAGCAGTTACTCCGGACAGGGATATTCACCCCTCCACTTT. Its translation is CASSYSGQGYSPLHF.

The V gene is TRBV9, the J gene TRBJ2-3; D is ambiguous. V lost 1 base and J 2 bases, leaving 5 bases between the germline ends. This CDR3 is 13 amino acids long. The germline V gene has CDR1 SGDLS and CDR2 YYNGEE. As DNA, the CDR3 is TGTGCCAGCAGCGTACTCTTCACAGATACGCAGTATTTT. Amino acids: CASSVLFTDTQYF.

The rearrangement links TRBV7-9 to TRBJ2-1; D gene uncertain. The V end was cut by 5 bases, the J end by 8 bases, with 16 bases between. CDR1 and CDR2 (germline): SEHNR, FQNEAQ (reference sequence). The CDR3 spans 14 residues. CDR3: CASSEIIEYDEQFF. CDR3 sequence (DNA): TGTGCCAGCAGCGAGATAATAGAGTACGATGAGCAGTTCTTC.

The genes are TRBV19 and TRBJ2-3; D gene uncertain. CDR1 is LNHDA, CDR2 SQIVND, per germline (reference sequence). The CDR3 extends over 13 amino acids. V lost 4 bases and J lost 2, with 7 bases in between. CDR3 nucleotide sequence: TGTGCCAGTAGTACTATCGACACAGATACGCAGTATTTT. This encodes CASSTIDTDTQYF.

This chain connects TRBV30 to TRBJ1-6, with 7 bases fitting TRBD1. Looked up from germline, CDR1 is GTSNPN and CDR2 is SVGIG (reference sequence). Germline trimming cut 3 bases from V and 7 bases from J; bases unmatched to any gene: 6. The CDR3 sequence is 14 residues long. The CDR3: CAWSSGTENSPLHF. CDR3 DNA sequence: TGTGCCTGGAGCTCCGGGACAGAGAATTCACCCCTCCACTTT.

This clone was picked up one time. V and J are TRBV5-1 and TRBJ2-6, with TRBD1 matching 9 bases. Germline CDR1 reads SGHRS; CDR2 reads YFSETQ. V lost 4 bases, J lost 4 bases, and 6 bases stayed unmatched. CDR3 size: 16 residues. In DNA form, the CDR3 reads TGCGCCAGCAGCCCGGACAGGGGACAAGGGGCCAACGTCCTGACTTTC. Protein product: CASSPDRGQGANVLTF.

The chain joins TRBV2 to TRBJ1-1; D uncertain. V lost 1 base and J 0 bases, leaving 6 bases between the germline ends. The CDR3 spans 14 residues. Germline CDR1 is SNHLY and CDR2 is FYNNEI. In DNA form, the CDR3 reads TGTGCCAGCAGTGAAGACACAATGAACACTGAAGCTTTCTTT. It specifies CASSEDTMNTEAFF.

The chain carries TRBV15 and TRBJ2-3; TRBD2 might be the D (5 bases). The V gene lost 6 bases and the J gene lost 1 base, with 5 bases spanning the gap. CDR1 LNHNV and CDR2 YYDKDF come from the germline V gene (reference sequence). This CDR3 comprises 12 residues. The CDR3 coding sequence is TGTGCCACCAGGGAGGGCACAGATACGCAGTATTTT. It is translated as CATREGTDTQYF.

For the CDR3, the DNA is TGTGCCAGCAGCTTGAACAGTGGAGGTCAGCCCCAGCATTTT. The encoded protein is CASSLNSGGQPQHF. This sequence joins TRBV11-2 and TRBJ1-5; the D is unclear. This CDR3 region has 14 residues. The V gene lost 3 bases and the J gene lost 6 bases, with 12 bases spanning the gap. CDR1 and CDR2 (germline): SGHAT, FQNNGV.

V and J are TRBV4-2 and TRBJ2-3, with a weak D call TRBD1 (5 bases). The length of the CDR3 is 15 residues. Germline V gene lookup returns CDR1 LGHNA and CDR2 YNFKEQ. Deletions cut 1 base from V and 2 bases from J, with 10 bases between. CDR3 region: CASSQARVLTDTQYF. For the CDR3, the DNA is TGTGCCAGCAGCCAAGCCAGGGTACTCACAGATACGCAGTATTTT.

This clone showed up just once. The chain combines TRBV28 with TRBJ1-1, with 10 bases matching TRBD1. Germline-derived CDR1 and CDR2 are MDHEN and SYDVKM. J lost 5 bases, V lost 6 bases, and 3 bases had no gene match. The CDR3 extends over 13 amino acids. DNA for the CDR3: TGTGCCAGCAGAGGACAGGGGGGGACTGAAGCTTTCTTT. This codes for CASRGQGGTEAFF.

As for this clone: The junction and the germline gene differ at one end; a read error may be behind it. The chain recombines TRBV7-7 with TRBJ2-5; 7 bases map to TRBD1. The CDR3 is 13 residues long. CDR1 SSHAT and CDR2 FNYEAQ come from the germline V gene (reference sequence). The CDR3 reads CASSPGTEETQYF. The CDR3 DNA reads as TGTGCTAGCAGCCCCGGGACAGAAGAGACCCAGTACTTC.

The chain has TRBV28 and TRBJ1-5; D is unclear. Trimming took 2 bases from V and 11 from J, leaving 13 bases between them. CDR1 MDHEN and CDR2 SYDVKM come from the germline V gene. The length of the CDR3 is 13 residues. CDR3 bases: TGTGCCAGCAGTTTAGGCCAGCCGACTGCCCAGCATTTT. It translates to CASSLGQPTAQHF.